This T cell receptor (beta chain) was observed in a study of T cell responses to AZD1222 COVID-19 vaccine. Study-wide findings and caveats: Variant regions that are unmutated are reportedly the target of nearly half of spike-specific TCRs. All repertoire sampling was performed exclusively after the peak T cell response. White British ancestry dominated among donors, who included more females, and clonal diversity was possibly underestimated. CD4 TCRs covered the whole spike, strongest at regions 160-218 and 743-854.

As concerns this clone: What it binds is unknown.

The repertoire was sequenced with immunoSEQ multiplex PCR; TCRdb's copy has only in-frame clones and lacks some. The repertoire holds about 86,000 clones, with about 72% as singletons. J gave up 0 bases and V 5 bases, and 4 bases lay outside the gene matches. The CDR3 contains 16 residues. Germline V gene data show CDR1 as SGHTA and CDR2 as FQGNSA. The specimen comprised peripheral blood, sampled on day 0 of AZD1222 vaccination. The chain employs TRBV7-2 and TRBJ2-2, with 9 bases matching TRBD2. The sequence was obtained from an adult in good health. The CDR3 loop is CASSITSGPNTGELFF. The CDR3 DNA sequence: TGTGCCAGCAGCATTACTAGCGGGCCGAACACCGGGGAGCTGTTTTTT.